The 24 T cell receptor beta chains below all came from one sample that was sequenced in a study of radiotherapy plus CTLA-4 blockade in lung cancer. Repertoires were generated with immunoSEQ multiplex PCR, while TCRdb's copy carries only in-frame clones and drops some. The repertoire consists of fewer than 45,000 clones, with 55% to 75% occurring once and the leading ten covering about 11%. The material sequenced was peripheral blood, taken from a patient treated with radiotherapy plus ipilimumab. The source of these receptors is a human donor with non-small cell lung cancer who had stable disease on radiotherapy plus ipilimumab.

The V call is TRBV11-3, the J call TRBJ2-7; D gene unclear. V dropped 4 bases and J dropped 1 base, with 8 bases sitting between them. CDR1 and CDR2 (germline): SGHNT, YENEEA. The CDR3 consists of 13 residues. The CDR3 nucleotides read TGTGCCAGCAGCTCCCGGGTATCCTACGAGCAGTACTTC. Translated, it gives CASSSRVSYEQYF. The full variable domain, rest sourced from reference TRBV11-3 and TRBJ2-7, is EAGVVQSPRYKIIEKKQPVAFWCNPISGHNTLYWYLQNLGQGPELLIRYENEEAVDDSQLPKDRFSAERLKGVDSTLKIQPAELGDSAVYLCASSSRVSYEQYFGPGTRLTVT.

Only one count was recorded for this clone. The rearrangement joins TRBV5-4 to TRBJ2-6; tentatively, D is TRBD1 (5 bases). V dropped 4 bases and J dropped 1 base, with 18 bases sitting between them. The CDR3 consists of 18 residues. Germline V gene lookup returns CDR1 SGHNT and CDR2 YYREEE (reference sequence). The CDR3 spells CASSQKARGISGANVLTF. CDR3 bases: TGTGCCAGCAGCCAAAAGGCAAGGGGCATTTCTGGGGCCAACGTCCTGACTTTC.

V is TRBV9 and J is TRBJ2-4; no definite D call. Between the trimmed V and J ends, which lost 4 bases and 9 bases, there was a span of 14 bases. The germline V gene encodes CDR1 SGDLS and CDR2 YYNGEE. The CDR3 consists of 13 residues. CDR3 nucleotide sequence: TGTGCCAGCAGCCCAAGCGCATCCTTCATTCAGTACTTC. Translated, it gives CASSPSASFIQYF.

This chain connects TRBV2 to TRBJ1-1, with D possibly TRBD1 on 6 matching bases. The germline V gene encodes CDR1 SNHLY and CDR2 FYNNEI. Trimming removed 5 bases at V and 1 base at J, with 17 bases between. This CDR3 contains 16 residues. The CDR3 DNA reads TGTGCCAGCAGTAACAGGGCCCTTACTACGAACACTGAAGCTTTCTTT. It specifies CASSNRALTTNTEAFF.

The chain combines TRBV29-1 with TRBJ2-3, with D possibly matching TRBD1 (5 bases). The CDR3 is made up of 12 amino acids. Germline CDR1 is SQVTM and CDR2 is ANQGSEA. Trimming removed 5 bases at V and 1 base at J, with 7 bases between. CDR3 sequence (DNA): TGCAGCGTTATGACAGGCACAGATACGCAGTATTTT. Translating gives CSVMTGTDTQYF.

The CDR3 nucleotides are TGTGCCAGCAGTTTATCCCCACGTACGGCCGGGGAGCTGTTTTTT. It yields the protein CASSLSPRTAGELFF. The gene calls are TRBV27 and TRBJ2-2; no definite D call. The CDR3 consists of 15 residues. From germline, CDR1 is MNHEY and CDR2 SMNVEV (reference sequence). V lost 0 bases and J lost 6, with 11 bases in between.

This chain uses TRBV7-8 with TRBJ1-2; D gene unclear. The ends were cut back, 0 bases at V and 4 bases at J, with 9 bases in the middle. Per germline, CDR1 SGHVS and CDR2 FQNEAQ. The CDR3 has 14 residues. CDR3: CASSLARVGYGYTF. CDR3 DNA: TGTGCCAGCAGCTTAGCCCGGGTTGGCTATGGCTACACCTTC.

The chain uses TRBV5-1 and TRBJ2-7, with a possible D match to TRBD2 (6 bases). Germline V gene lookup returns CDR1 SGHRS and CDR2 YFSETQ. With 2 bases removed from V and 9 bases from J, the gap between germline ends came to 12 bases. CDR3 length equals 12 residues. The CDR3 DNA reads TGCGCCAGCAGCTTAACGGGGGATCCGCAGTACTTC. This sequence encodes CASSLTGDPQYF.

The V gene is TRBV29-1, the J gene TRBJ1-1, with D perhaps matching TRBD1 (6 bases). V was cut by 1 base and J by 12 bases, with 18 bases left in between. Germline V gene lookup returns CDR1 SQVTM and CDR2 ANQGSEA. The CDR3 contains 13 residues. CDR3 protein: CSVEGVGARGPFF. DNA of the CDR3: TGCAGCGTTGAAGGAGTGGGGGCCAGGGGACCTTTCTTT.

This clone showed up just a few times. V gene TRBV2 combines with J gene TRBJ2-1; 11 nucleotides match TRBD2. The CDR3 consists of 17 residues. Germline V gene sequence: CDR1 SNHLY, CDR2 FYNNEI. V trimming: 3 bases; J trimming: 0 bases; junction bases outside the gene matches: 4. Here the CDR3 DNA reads TGTGCCAGCAGTGACCCTAGCGGGGGGAGCTCCTACAATGAGCAGTTCTTC. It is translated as CASSDPSGGSSYNEQFF.

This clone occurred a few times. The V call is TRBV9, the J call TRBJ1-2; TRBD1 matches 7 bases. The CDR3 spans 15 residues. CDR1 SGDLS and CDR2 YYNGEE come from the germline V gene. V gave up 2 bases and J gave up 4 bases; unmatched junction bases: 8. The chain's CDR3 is CASSVSPGTAYGYTF. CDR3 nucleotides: TGTGCCAGCAGCGTGAGCCCCGGGACAGCCTATGGCTACACCTTC.

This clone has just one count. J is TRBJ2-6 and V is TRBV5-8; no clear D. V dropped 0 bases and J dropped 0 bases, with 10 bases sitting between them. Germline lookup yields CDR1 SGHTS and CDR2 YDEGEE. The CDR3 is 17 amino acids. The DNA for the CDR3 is TGTGCCAGCAGCTTGGAGTTAGCACACTCTGGGGCCAACGTCCTGACTTTC. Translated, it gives CASSLELAHSGANVLTF.

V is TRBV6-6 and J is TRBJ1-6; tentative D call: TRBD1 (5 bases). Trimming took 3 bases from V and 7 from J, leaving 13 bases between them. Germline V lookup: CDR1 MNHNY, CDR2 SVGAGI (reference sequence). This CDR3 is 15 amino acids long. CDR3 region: CASSYGGGGNSPLHF. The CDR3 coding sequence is TGTGCCAGCAGTTATGGCGGGGGAGGGAATTCACCCCTCCACTTT.

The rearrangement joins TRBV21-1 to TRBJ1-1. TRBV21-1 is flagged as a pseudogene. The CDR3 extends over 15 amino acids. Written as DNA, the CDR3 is TGTGCCAGCAGGATCGAAACGTCCCCGGGGACTGAAGCTTTCTTT. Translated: CASRIETSPGTEAFF.

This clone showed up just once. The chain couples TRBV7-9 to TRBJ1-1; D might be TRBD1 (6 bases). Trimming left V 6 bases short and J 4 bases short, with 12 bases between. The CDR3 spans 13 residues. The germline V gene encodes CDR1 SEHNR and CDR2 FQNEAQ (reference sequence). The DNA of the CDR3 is TGTGCCAGCAGGTTGGACAGTTCCACTGAAGCTTTCTTT. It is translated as CASRLDSSTEAFF.

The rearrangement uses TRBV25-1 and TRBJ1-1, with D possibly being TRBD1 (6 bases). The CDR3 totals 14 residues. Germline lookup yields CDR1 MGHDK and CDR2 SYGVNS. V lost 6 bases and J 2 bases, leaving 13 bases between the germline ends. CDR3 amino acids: CASRGYRENTEAFF. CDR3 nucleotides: TGTGCCAGCAGGGGGTACAGGGAAAACACTGAAGCTTTCTTT.

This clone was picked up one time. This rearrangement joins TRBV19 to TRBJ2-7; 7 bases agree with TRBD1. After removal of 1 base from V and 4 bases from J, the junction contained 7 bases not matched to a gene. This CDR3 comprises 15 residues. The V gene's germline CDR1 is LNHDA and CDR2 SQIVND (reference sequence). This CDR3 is CASSIVGTVGYEQYF. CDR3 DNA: TGTGCCAGTAGTATAGTGGGGACAGTTGGTTACGAGCAGTACTTC.

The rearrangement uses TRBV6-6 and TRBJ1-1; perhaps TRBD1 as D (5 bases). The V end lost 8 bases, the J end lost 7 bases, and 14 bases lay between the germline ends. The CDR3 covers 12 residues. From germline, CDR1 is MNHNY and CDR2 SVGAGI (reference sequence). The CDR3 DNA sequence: TGTGCCAGCCAATCCGGGGGGGGTGAAGCTTTCTTT. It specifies CASQSGGGEAFF.

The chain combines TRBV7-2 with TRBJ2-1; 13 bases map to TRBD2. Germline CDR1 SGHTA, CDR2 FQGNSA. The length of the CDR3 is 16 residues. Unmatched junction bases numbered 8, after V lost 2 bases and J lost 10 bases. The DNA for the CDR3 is TGTGCCAGCAGCTTAAAAACTAGCGGGGGGGCTTTAGAGCAGTTCTTC. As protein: CASSLKTSGGALEQFF.

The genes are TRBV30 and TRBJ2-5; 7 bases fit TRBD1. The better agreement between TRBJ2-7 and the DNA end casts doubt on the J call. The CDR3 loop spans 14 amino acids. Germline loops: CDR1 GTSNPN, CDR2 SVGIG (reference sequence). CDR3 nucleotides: TGTGCCTGGAGTATACGGGACAGATCCTACGAGCAGTACTTC. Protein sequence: CAWSIRDRSYEQYF.

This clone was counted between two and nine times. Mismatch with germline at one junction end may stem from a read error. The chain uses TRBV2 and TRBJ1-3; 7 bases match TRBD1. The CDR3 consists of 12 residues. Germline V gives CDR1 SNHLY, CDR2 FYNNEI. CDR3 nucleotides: TGTGCCAGCAGTGCCGCAGGACAGGTCCGACATTTT. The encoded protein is CASSAAGQVRHF.

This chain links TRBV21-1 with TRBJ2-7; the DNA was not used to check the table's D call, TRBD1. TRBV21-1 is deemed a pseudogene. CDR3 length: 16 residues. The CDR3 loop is CASSKALGDRVYEQYF. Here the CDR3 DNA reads TGTGCCAGCAGCAAAGCGCTTGGGGACAGGGTCTACGAGCAGTACTTC.

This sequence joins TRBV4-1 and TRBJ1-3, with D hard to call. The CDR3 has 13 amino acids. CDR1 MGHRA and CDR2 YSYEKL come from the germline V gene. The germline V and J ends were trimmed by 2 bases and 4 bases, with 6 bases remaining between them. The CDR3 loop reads CASSQLRGNTIYF. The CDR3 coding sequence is TGCGCCAGCAGCCAACTCAGAGGAAACACCATATATTTT.

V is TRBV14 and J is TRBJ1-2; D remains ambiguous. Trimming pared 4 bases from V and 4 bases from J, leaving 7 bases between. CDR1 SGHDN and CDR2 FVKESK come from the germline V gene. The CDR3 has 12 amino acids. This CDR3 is CASSPGLYGYTF. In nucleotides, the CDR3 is TGTGCCAGCAGCCCGGGTCTCTATGGCTACACCTTC.